Listed below are T cell receptor beta chains from one sample, sequenced in a study of response to subunit inactivated influenza vaccine. TCRdb used MiXCR to reprocess the RT-PCR reads, holding one entry per CDR3 protein. Here the sample spans roughly 790,000 distinct CDR3 sequences, 21% being singletons. The starting material was PBMCs from blood, obtained around 5 days after vaccination. Source of these receptors: a man between 45 and 60 years old who received an inactivated influenza vaccine. Each CDR3 is given with its conserved first and last residue. Each record gives: V gene, clone size, CDR3 length, D gene, J gene, CDR3 protein, CDR3 DNA. D genes are given only for firm matches. The listing skips clone size in some rows; elsewhere it reads once, few, many or a size class.

TRBV10-3	-	14	TRBD1	TRBJ1-1	CAITTGGENTEAFF	TGTGCCATCACCACAGGGGGCGAGAACACTGAAGCTTTCTTT
TRBV11-2	-	18	TRBD2	TRBJ2-7	CASSPPAGLAGGPYEQYF	TGTGCCAGCAGCCCCCCAGCCGGACTAGCGGGAGGGCCGTACGAGCAGTACTTC
TRBV12-3/TRBV12-4	-	14	TRBD2	TRBJ2-1	CASTRGGSYNEQFF	TGTGCCAGCACCCGCGGGGGGTCCTACAATGAGCAGTTCTTC
TRBV7-9	few	12	-	TRBJ2-1	CASSPTSYEQFF	TGTGCCAGCAGCCCAACGTCCTATGAGCAGTTCTTC
TRBV4-3	few	14	-	TRBJ2-5	CASSQSQVEETQYF	TGCGCCAGCAGCCAATCACAGGTCGAGGAGACCCAGTACTTC
TRBV20-1	few	14	-	TRBJ1-2	CSPQRDLRTYGYTF	TGCAGTCCCCAGAGGGACCTTCGAACCTATGGCTACACCTTC
TRBV2	-	14	-	TRBJ1-1	CATDPRGSNTEAFF	TGTGCCACCGACCCGAGGGGCTCGAACACTGAAGCTTTCTTT
TRBV12-3/TRBV12-4	few	13	-	TRBJ2-7	CASSFGAGGEQYF	TGTGCCAGCAGTTTCGGGGCTGGCGGCGAGCAGTACTTC
TRBV9	-	14	TRBD1	TRBJ2-5	CASSGTGGEETQYF	TGTGCCAGCAGCGGGACAGGGGGCGAGGAGACCCAGTACTTC
TRBV20-1	few	15	TRBD2	TRBJ2-3	CSASQREGYTDTQYF	TGCAGTGCTTCTCAGCGGGAGGGCTACACAGATACGCAGTATTTT
TRBV2	-	20	-	TRBJ2-1	CASKHQLGLLTGNSYNEQFF	TGTGCCAGCAAACACCAGCTGGGTCTTCTAACGGGAAACTCCTACAATGAGCAGTTCTTC
TRBV12-3/TRBV12-4	few	14	-	TRBJ2-7	CASSLGRRDHEQYF	TGTGCCAGCAGTTTAGGTCGCAGGGACCACGAGCAGTACTTC
TRBV3-1	-	16	TRBD1	TRBJ2-3	CASSQGNPDRAYTQYF	TGTGCCAGCAGCCAAGGTAACCCGGACAGGGCTTATACGCAGTATTTT
TRBV12-3/TRBV12-4	once	15	TRBD1	TRBJ2-5	CASRGGPNGGETQYF	TGTGCCAGCAGAGGGGGCCCGAATGGGGGAGAGACCCAGTACTTC
TRBV12-3/TRBV12-4	-	13	-	TRBJ1-3	CASSFNDGNTIYF	TGTGCCAGCAGTTTTAACGACGGAAACACCATATATTTT
TRBV12-3/TRBV12-4	many	12	-	TRBJ2-7	CASSLAWYEQYF	TGTGCCAGCAGTTTAGCCTGGTACGAGCAGTACTTC
TRBV11-2	-	16	-	TRBJ2-7	CASSLGVWGPSYEQYF	TGTGCCAGCAGCCTGGGGGTTTGGGGACCGTCCTACGAGCAGTACTTC
TRBV10-3	few	15	-	TRBJ1-2	CAISEMDVAGNGYTF	TGTGCCATCAGCGAGATGGACGTAGCAGGAAATGGCTACACCTTC
TRBV20-1	few	15	TRBD2	TRBJ2-2	CSARAGGSFAGELFF	TGCAGTGCTAGAGCCGGGGGGTCTTTCGCCGGGGAGCTGTTTTTT
TRBV11-2	-	13	-	TRBJ2-2	CASSFAVTGELFF	TGTGCCAGCAGCTTTGCGGTTACCGGGGAGCTGTTTTTT
TRBV20-1	few	15	TRBD1	TRBJ2-1	CSAPTGTGVRNEQFF	TGCAGTGCTCCAACCGGGACAGGGGTTCGCAATGAGCAGTTCTTC
TRBV5-4	few	17	-	TRBJ2-3	CASSLVQGARNTDTQYF	TGTGCCAGCAGCTTGGTCCAGGGCGCGAGGAACACAGATACGCAGTATTTT
TRBV7-2	few	16	TRBD1	TRBJ2-7	CASSLAPGQGAYEQYF	TGTGCCAGCAGCTTAGCTCCGGGACAGGGGGCATACGAGCAGTACTTC
TRBV6-5	-	12	-	TRBJ1-1	CASSGVNTEAFF	TGTGCCAGCTCCGGTGTGAACACTGAAGCTTTCTTT
TRBV5-1	-	18	TRBD1	TRBJ1-6	CASSTTTGTGSYNSPLHF	TGCGCCAGCAGCACCACAACCGGGACAGGGTCCTATAATTCACCCCTCCACTTT
TRBV10-1	many	16	-	TRBJ2-1	CASSESGLASLNEQFF	TGCGCCAGCAGTGAGTCCGGTCTAGCAAGTCTGAATGAGCAGTTCTTC
TRBV28	-	14	-	TRBJ2-7	CASSFEDLSYEQYF	TGTGCCAGCAGTTTCGAGGACCTCTCCTACGAGCAGTACTTC
TRBV2	-	13	-	TRBJ2-3	CASSRVLVDTQYF	TGTGCCAGCAGTCGGGTGTTGGTAGATACGCAGTATTTT
TRBV18	few	14	-	TRBJ2-4	CASSPVPAKNIQYF	TGTGCCAGCTCACCCGTGCCAGCCAAAAACATTCAGTACTTC
TRBV7-9	-	16	TRBD2	TRBJ2-5	CASSLALAGGMKTQYF	TGTGCCAGCAGCTTAGCTCTGGCGGGGGGAATGAAGACCCAGTACTTC
TRBV6-6	-	12	-	TRBJ2-2	CASSYQIGELFF	TGTGCCAGCAGCTATCAGATCGGGGAGCTGTTTTTT
TRBV20-1	-	15	TRBD2	TRBJ2-3	CSAQMTSGRTDTQYF	TGCAGTGCTCAAATGACTAGCGGGAGGACAGATACGCAGTATTTT
TRBV25-1	few	14	-	TRBJ2-5	CASSRGALQETQYF	TGTGCCAGCAGTAGGGGGGCGCTACAAGAGACCCAGTACTTC
TRBV18	few	13	-	TRBJ1-1	CASSPDMSTEAFF	TGTGCCAGCTCACCTGATATGTCCACTGAAGCTTTCTTT
TRBV7-2	few	17	-	TRBJ2-7	CASSLRSVSTGLNEQYF	TGTGCCAGCAGCTTACGGTCTGTGAGTACTGGGCTGAACGAGCAGTACTTC
TRBV7-2	-	14	TRBD1	TRBJ2-5	CASSFQGALETQYF	TGTGCCAGCAGCTTCCAGGGGGCATTGGAGACCCAGTACTTC
TRBV20-1	few	13	TRBD2	TRBJ2-7	CSALSSGGGEQYF	TGCAGTGCCCTGTCCAGCGGGGGTGGGGAGCAGTACTTC
TRBV13	few	12	-	TRBJ2-2	CASSLKPGELFF	TGTGCCAGCAGCTTAAAGCCCGGGGAGCTGTTTTTT
TRBV25-1	few	11	-	TRBJ2-5	CASRNGETQYF	TGTGCCAGCAGAAATGGAGAGACCCAGTACTTC
TRBV10-3	-	14	-	TRBJ1-2	CAISESDRNYGYTF	TGTGCCATCAGTGAGTCCGACAGGAACTATGGCTACACCTTC